These T cell receptor beta chains were read from a single sample in a study of blood T cell repertoires in COVID-19. Only in-frame clones appear in the TCRdb table, and some are missing; sequencing was by immunoSEQ multiplex PCR. The sample shows fewer than 500,000 clones, about 80% of them seen only once. Sequenced: peripheral blood. The receptors shown here come from a human donor with acute or convalescent COVID-19. The donor label of this sample is uncertain. Each CDR3 is given with its conserved first and last residue. The D gene is left open where the match is weak. Clone sizes are given selectively: once, few, many, or a class where the clone is expanded.

d_call: TRBD2
cdr3_length: 15
j_call: TRBJ2-3
v_call: TRBV10-3
clone_size: once
cdr3_nt: TGTGCCATCAGTGAGTCGGCGGGAGGGGCAGATACGCAGTATTTT
cdr3_aa: CAISESAGGADTQYF

d_call: TRBD2
cdr3_length: 17
j_call: TRBJ2-1
v_call: TRBV7-2
clone_size: -
cdr3_nt: TGTGCCAGCAGCCTACTATATGCCAGCGGGAGCCACAATGAGCAGTTCTTC
cdr3_aa: CASSLLYASGSHNEQFF

d_call: TRBD1
cdr3_length: 15
j_call: TRBJ2-1
v_call: TRBV10-3
clone_size: -
cdr3_nt: TGTGCCATCAGTGATGAGGACAGGGGGGCGGATGAGCAGTTCTTC
cdr3_aa: CAISDEDRGADEQFF

d_call: -
cdr3_length: 18
j_call: TRBJ1-5
v_call: TRBV4-1
clone_size: many
cdr3_nt: TGCGCCAGCAGCCAAGAAGGCACGGGGAGGGGTAGCAATCAGCCCCAGCATTTT
cdr3_aa: CASSQEGTGRGSNQPQHF

d_call: -
cdr3_length: 15
j_call: TRBJ1-6
v_call: TRBV18
clone_size: -
cdr3_nt: TGTGCCAGCTCACTAAACGGGAGAGCTAATTCACCCCTCCACTTT
cdr3_aa: CASSLNGRANSPLHF

d_call: TRBD2
cdr3_length: 16
j_call: TRBJ2-1
v_call: TRBV5-6
clone_size: -
cdr3_nt: TGTGCCAGCAGCTTGATCACTAGCGGGAGTCTCTATGAGCAGTTCTTC
cdr3_aa: CASSLITSGSLYEQFF

d_call: TRBD1
cdr3_length: 17
j_call: TRBJ1-1
v_call: TRBV19
clone_size: -
cdr3_nt: TGTGCCAGTAGTATAGCCCGGGACAGAATAATGAACACTGAAGCTTTCTTT
cdr3_aa: CASSIARDRIMNTEAFF

d_call: -
cdr3_length: 15
j_call: TRBJ1-4
v_call: TRBV3-1/TRBV3-2
clone_size: -
cdr3_nt: TGTGCCAGCAGCCAAATGGCAGGATCTAATGAAAAACTGTTTTTT
cdr3_aa: CASSQMAGSNEKLFF

d_call: -
cdr3_length: 15
j_call: TRBJ1-4
v_call: TRBV18
clone_size: -
cdr3_nt: TGTGCCAGCTCACCACTAAGAGAGACTAATGAAAAACTGTTTTTT
cdr3_aa: CASSPLRETNEKLFF

d_call: -
cdr3_length: 17
j_call: TRBJ1-4
v_call: TRBV4-1
clone_size: -
cdr3_nt: TGCGCCAGCAGCCAAGTTGGGACAAAAACCGGTAATGAAAAACTGTTTTTT
cdr3_aa: CASSQVGTKTGNEKLFF

d_call: TRBD1
cdr3_length: 17
j_call: TRBJ1-1
v_call: TRBV6-4
clone_size: few
cdr3_nt: TGTGCCAGCGTACCTCCTGGACAGGGGAAGCAGAACACTGAAGCTTTCTTT
cdr3_aa: CASVPPGQGKQNTEAFF

d_call: TRBD1
cdr3_length: 15
j_call: TRBJ1-1
v_call: TRBV19
clone_size: -
cdr3_nt: TGTGCCAGTAGCGGGACAGGGGGTAGGTACACTGAAGCTTTCTTT
cdr3_aa: CASSGTGGRYTEAFF

d_call: TRBD2
cdr3_length: 17
j_call: TRBJ2-1
v_call: TRBV5-4
clone_size: -
cdr3_nt: TGTGCCAGCAGCTTGGCCTGGCGGGGGGTCGCAAAGAATGAGCAGTTCTTC
cdr3_aa: CASSLAWRGVAKNEQFF

d_call: -
cdr3_length: 19
j_call: TRBJ2-2
v_call: TRBV5-1
clone_size: -
cdr3_nt: TGCGCCAGCAGCTTGTCTATGCCGGGACTGGGGTCGAACACCGGGGAGCTGTTTTTT
cdr3_aa: CASSLSMPGLGSNTGELFF

d_call: TRBD1
cdr3_length: 14
j_call: TRBJ2-5
v_call: TRBV20-1
clone_size: -
cdr3_nt: TGCAGTGCAAGTGGCAGGGGGTTTGAAGAGACCCAGTACTTC
cdr3_aa: CSASGRGFEETQYF

d_call: -
cdr3_length: 14
j_call: TRBJ1-4
v_call: TRBV2
clone_size: few
cdr3_nt: TGTGCCAGCACCGGGGGGCAGCTTAATGAAAAACTGTTTTTT
cdr3_aa: CASTGGQLNEKLFF

d_call: -
cdr3_length: 14
j_call: TRBJ1-2
v_call: TRBV6-5
clone_size: -
cdr3_nt: TGTGCCAGCAGTTACGCGGGGCAGGGCAATGGCTACACCTTC
cdr3_aa: CASSYAGQGNGYTF

d_call: TRBD1
cdr3_length: 15
j_call: TRBJ1-5
v_call: TRBV28
clone_size: -
cdr3_nt: TGTGCCAGCAGTTCGGGACAGGTGGGAGGTCAGCCCCAGCATTTT
cdr3_aa: CASSSGQVGGQPQHF

d_call: TRBD2
cdr3_length: 13
j_call: TRBJ2-1
v_call: TRBV3-1/TRBV3-2
clone_size: few
cdr3_nt: TGTGCCGCTAGCGGGGCCTCCTACAATGAGCAGTTCTTC
cdr3_aa: CAASGASYNEQFF

d_call: -
cdr3_length: 12
j_call: TRBJ1-2
v_call: TRBV6-2/TRBV6-3
clone_size: once
cdr3_nt: TGTGCCAGCAGTTACGTTGGGCTGGAGGACACCTTC
cdr3_aa: CASSYVGLEDTF

d_call: TRBD1
cdr3_length: 16
j_call: TRBJ2-7
v_call: TRBV6-1
clone_size: -
cdr3_nt: TGTGCCAGCAGTGAATCGACAGGGTACCTTACCTACGAGCAGTACTTC
cdr3_aa: CASSESTGYLTYEQYF

d_call: TRBD2
cdr3_length: 16
j_call: TRBJ2-5
v_call: TRBV5-4
clone_size: -
cdr3_nt: TGTGCCAGCAGCTCGGGACTAGCGGGCTTCCAAGAGACCCAGTACTTC
cdr3_aa: CASSSGLAGFQETQYF

d_call: TRBD2
cdr3_length: 15
j_call: TRBJ2-7
v_call: TRBV5-1
clone_size: few
cdr3_nt: TGCGCCAGCAGCTTGACTAGCGGGGGCAGCTACGAGCAGTACTTC
cdr3_aa: CASSLTSGGSYEQYF

d_call: TRBD1
cdr3_length: 14
j_call: TRBJ1-2
v_call: TRBV18
clone_size: -
cdr3_nt: TGTGCCAGCTCACGACAGGGGGAGGCCTTTGGCTACACCTTC
cdr3_aa: CASSRQGEAFGYTF

d_call: -
cdr3_length: 13
j_call: TRBJ2-6
v_call: TRBV30
clone_size: once
cdr3_nt: TGTGCCTGGAGAAGCCCTGGGGCCAACGTCCTGACTTTC
cdr3_aa: CAWRSPGANVLTF

d_call: -
cdr3_length: 14
j_call: TRBJ2-7
v_call: TRBV5-5
clone_size: -
cdr3_nt: TGTGCCAGCAGCTTGGCTACGGGGATGGTCGAGCAGTACTTC
cdr3_aa: CASSLATGMVEQYF

d_call: -
cdr3_length: 16
j_call: TRBJ2-7
v_call: TRBV5-8
clone_size: -
cdr3_nt: TGTGCCAGCAGCCCTTGGGGGGTTGGAATCTCCTACGAGCAGTACTTC
cdr3_aa: CASSPWGVGISYEQYF

d_call: -
cdr3_length: 14
j_call: TRBJ1-1
v_call: TRBV5-4
clone_size: once
cdr3_nt: TGTGCCAGCAGCCCGAGACAGGATTCCACTGAAGCTTTCTTT
cdr3_aa: CASSPRQDSTEAFF

d_call: -
cdr3_length: 14
j_call: TRBJ2-2
v_call: TRBV28
clone_size: -
cdr3_nt: TGTGCCAGCAGCCGTGCAGGGTACTCCGGGGAGCTGTTTTTT
cdr3_aa: CASSRAGYSGELFF

d_call: -
cdr3_length: 11
j_call: TRBJ2-7
v_call: TRBV5-6
clone_size: -
cdr3_nt: TGTGCCAGCAGCACCGGGGGGCAGCAGTACTTC
cdr3_aa: CASSTGGQQYF

d_call: TRBD1
cdr3_length: 19
j_call: TRBJ2-2
v_call: TRBV28
clone_size: -
cdr3_nt: TGTGCCAGCAGTCTGTACCAATCCACGGGACAGGGTTTCACCGGGGAGCTGTTTTTT
cdr3_aa: CASSLYQSTGQGFTGELFF

d_call: -
cdr3_length: 17
j_call: TRBJ2-7
v_call: TRBV21-1
clone_size: -
cdr3_nt: TGTGCCAGCAGCAACCCAGGGGCCCGGGACAGGGATGGCGAGCAGTACTTC
cdr3_aa: CASSNPGARDRDGEQYF

d_call: -
cdr3_length: 15
j_call: TRBJ2-6
v_call: TRBV28
clone_size: -
cdr3_nt: TGTGCCAGCAGTTTACCAGGGACTGGGGCCAACGTCCTGACTTTC
cdr3_aa: CASSLPGTGANVLTF

d_call: -
cdr3_length: 12
j_call: TRBJ2-6
v_call: TRBV5-6
clone_size: -
cdr3_nt: TGTGCCAGCAGCGTAGAATCCAACGTCCTGACTTTC
cdr3_aa: CASSVESNVLTF

d_call: TRBD2
cdr3_length: 15
j_call: TRBJ2-7
v_call: TRBV18
clone_size: -
cdr3_nt: TGTGCCAGCTCACCACTGAGAACTAGCGGGCCCGAGCAGTACTTC
cdr3_aa: CASSPLRTSGPEQYF

d_call: TRBD1
cdr3_length: 16
j_call: TRBJ1-1
v_call: TRBV18
clone_size: many
cdr3_nt: TGTGCCAGCTCGCTCCGGGACAGGGGGCGAAACACTGAAGCTTTCTTT
cdr3_aa: CASSLRDRGRNTEAFF

d_call: TRBD1
cdr3_length: 16
j_call: TRBJ1-2
v_call: TRBV7-9
clone_size: -
cdr3_nt: TGTGCCAGCAGCCAGGGACAGGGGGCCGCTCTCTATGGCTACACCTTC
cdr3_aa: CASSQGQGAALYGYTF

d_call: -
cdr3_length: 14
j_call: TRBJ1-1
v_call: TRBV10-3
clone_size: -
cdr3_nt: TGTGCCATCAGTGACCGGGGTCGGAACACTGAAGCTTTCTTT
cdr3_aa: CAISDRGRNTEAFF

d_call: TRBD1
cdr3_length: 15
j_call: TRBJ2-7
v_call: TRBV2
clone_size: -
cdr3_nt: TGTGCCAGCAGTGATTGGGACAGGGTTCGGTACGAGCAGTACTTC
cdr3_aa: CASSDWDRVRYEQYF

d_call: -
cdr3_length: 16
j_call: TRBJ1-6
v_call: TRBV7-2
clone_size: once
cdr3_nt: TGTGCCAGCAGCTCAACCCCGAGCTCCTATAATTCACCCCTCCACTTT
cdr3_aa: CASSSTPSSYNSPLHF

d_call: -
cdr3_length: 15
j_call: TRBJ2-1
v_call: TRBV4-1
clone_size: -
cdr3_nt: TGCGCCAGCAGCCCCCTGCTAGCCTCCTACAATGAGCAGTTCTTC
cdr3_aa: CASSPLLASYNEQFF

d_call: TRBD1
cdr3_length: 14
j_call: TRBJ2-5
v_call: TRBV5-4
clone_size: -
cdr3_nt: TGTGCCAGCAGCCCGGGACAGGGTCAAGAGACCCAGTACTTC
cdr3_aa: CASSPGQGQETQYF